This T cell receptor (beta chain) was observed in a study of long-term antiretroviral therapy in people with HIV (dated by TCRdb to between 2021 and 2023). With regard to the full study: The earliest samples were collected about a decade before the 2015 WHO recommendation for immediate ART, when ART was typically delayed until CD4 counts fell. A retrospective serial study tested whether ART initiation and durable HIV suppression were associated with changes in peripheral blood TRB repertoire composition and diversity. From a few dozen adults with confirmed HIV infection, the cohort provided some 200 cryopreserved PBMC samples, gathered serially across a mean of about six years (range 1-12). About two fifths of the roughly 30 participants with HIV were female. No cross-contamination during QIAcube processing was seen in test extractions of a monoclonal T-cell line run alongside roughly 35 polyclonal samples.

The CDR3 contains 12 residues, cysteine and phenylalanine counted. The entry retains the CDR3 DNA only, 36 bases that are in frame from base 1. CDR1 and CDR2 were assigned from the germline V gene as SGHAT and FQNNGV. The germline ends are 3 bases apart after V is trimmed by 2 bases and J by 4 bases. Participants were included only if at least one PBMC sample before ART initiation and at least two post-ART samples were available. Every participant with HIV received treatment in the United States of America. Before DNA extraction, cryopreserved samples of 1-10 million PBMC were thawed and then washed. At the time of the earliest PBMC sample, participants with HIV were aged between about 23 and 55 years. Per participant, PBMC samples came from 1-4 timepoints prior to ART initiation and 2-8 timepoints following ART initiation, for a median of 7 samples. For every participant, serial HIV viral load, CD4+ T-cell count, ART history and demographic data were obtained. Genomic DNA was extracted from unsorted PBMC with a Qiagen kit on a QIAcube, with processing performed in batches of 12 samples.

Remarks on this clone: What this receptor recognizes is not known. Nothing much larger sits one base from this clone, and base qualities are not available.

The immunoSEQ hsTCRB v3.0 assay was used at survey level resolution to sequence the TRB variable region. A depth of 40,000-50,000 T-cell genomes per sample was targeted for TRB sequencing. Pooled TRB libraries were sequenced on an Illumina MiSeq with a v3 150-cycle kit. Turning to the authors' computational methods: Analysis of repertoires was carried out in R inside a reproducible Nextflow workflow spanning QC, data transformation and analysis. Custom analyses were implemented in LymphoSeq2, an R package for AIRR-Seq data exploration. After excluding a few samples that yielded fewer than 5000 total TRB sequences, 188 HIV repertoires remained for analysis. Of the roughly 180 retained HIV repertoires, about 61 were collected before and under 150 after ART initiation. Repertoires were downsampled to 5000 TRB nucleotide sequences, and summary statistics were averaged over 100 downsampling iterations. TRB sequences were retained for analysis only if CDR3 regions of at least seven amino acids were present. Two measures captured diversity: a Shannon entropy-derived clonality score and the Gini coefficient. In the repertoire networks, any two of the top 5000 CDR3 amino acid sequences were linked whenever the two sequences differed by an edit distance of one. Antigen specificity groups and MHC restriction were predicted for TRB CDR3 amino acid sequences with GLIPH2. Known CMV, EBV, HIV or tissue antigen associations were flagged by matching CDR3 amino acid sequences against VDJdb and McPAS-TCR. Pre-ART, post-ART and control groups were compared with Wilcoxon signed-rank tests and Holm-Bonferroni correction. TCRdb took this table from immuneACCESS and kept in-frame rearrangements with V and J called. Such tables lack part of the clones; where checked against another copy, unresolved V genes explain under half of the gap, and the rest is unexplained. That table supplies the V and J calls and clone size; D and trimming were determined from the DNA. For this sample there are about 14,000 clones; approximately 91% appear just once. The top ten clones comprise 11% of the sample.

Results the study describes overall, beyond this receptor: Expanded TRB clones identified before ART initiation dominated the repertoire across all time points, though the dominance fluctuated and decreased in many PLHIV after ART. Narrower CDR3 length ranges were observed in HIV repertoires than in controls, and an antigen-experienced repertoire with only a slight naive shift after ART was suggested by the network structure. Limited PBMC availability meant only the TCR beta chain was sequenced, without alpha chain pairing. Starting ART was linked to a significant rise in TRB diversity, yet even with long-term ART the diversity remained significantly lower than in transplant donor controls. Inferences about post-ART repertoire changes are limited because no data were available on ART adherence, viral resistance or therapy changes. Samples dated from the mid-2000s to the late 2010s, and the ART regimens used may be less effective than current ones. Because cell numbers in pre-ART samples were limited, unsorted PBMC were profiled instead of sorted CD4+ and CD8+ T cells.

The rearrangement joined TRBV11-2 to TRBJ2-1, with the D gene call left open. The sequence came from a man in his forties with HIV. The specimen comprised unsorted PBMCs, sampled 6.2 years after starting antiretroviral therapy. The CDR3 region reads CASSLWYNEQFF. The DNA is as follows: TGTGCCAGCAGCTTATGGTACAATGAGCAGTTCTTC. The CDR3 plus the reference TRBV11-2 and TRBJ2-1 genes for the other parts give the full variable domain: EAGVAQSPRYKIIEKRQSVAFWCNPISGHATLYWYQQILGQGPKLLIQFQNNGVVDDSQLPKDRFSAERLKGVDSTLKIQPAKLEDSAVYLCASSLWYNEQFFGPGTRLTVL.